The TCR beta chain described here comes from a study of post-analysis software for immune sequencing data. About the research overall: Disease trajectories encompassed relapsing-remitting, secondary progressive and progressive-relapsing multiple sclerosis. Study-level points and caveats: F-measure co-clustering was strong for batch-matched samples. Controls significantly exceeded multiple sclerosis patients in normalized Chao1 diversity. Patients showed TRBV5-6, TRBV5-1 and TRBV20-1 among four to six TRBV segments more frequent than in controls.

Of note for this clonotype: Its antigen is unidentified.

Germline V CDR1 and CDR2: LGHNA, YSLEER. V dropped 0 bases and J dropped 4 bases, with 20 bases sitting between them. CDR3 length: 18 amino acids. cDNA libraries for TCR beta contained unique molecular identifiers. From 1 to 10 million T cells, a few hundred thousand cDNA molecules were obtained. TCRdb ran MiXCR on the PCR reads and lists one entry per CDR3 protein. The data contain hundreds of thousands of distinct CDR3 sequences, around 27% of them singletons. This chain links TRBV4-3 with TRBJ2-3; weak D call: TRBD2 (7 bases). The sample was blood. The TCR comes from a girl aged 5-17 years with multiple sclerosis. CDR3 nucleotide sequence: TGCGCCAGCAGCCAAGATCCCCGGGGGGCGGGAGTGGCAGATACGCAGTATTTT. It specifies CASSQDPRGAGVADTQYF.